This entry is about one TCR beta chain. Its antigen remains unidentified. Measured with immunoSEQ multiplex PCR; TCRdb has only the in-frame clones, and not every one. The sample contains about 110,000 clones, roughly 95% of which appear only once. The CDR3 contains 14 residues. Germline CDR1 and CDR2: LNHDA and SQIVND (reference sequence). Trimming took off 0 bases at V and 3 bases at J, with 9 bases between the two ends. The sample originates from a study of graft-versus-host responses after intestinal transplantation. On the study more broadly: Transplants given to recipients were multivisceral, liver-intestinal, or isolated intestinal. Study results and limitations: Recipient marrow showed GvH clones, some seen first in ileum or blood.

The V and J genes are TRBV19 and TRBJ2-7, with D maybe TRBD1 (5 bases). The receptor comes from a human donor who received an intestinal transplant. The sequences come from unstimulated CD8+ T cells sorted from spleen or lymph node cells, collected before intestinal transplant. The CDR3 protein is CASSIEARVYEQYF. In nucleotides, the CDR3 is TGTGCCAGTAGTATAGAAGCCAGGGTCTACGAGCAGTACTTC.